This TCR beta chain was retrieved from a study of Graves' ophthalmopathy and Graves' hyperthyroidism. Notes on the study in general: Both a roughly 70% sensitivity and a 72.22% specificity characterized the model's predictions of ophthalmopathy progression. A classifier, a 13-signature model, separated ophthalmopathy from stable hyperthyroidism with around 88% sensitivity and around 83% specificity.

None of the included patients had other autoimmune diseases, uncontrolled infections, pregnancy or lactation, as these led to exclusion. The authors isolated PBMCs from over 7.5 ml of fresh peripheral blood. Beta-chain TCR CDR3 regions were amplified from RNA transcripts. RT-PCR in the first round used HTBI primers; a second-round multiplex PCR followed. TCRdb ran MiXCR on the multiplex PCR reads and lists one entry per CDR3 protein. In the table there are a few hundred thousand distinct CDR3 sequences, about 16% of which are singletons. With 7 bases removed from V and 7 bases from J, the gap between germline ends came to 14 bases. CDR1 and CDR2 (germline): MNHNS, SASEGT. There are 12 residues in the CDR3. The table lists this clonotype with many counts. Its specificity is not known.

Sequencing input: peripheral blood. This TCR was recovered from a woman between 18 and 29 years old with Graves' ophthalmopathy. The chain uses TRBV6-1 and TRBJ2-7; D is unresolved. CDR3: CASNRPLGEQYF. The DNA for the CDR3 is TGTGCCAGCAACCGGCCGCTTGGGGAGCAGTACTTC.